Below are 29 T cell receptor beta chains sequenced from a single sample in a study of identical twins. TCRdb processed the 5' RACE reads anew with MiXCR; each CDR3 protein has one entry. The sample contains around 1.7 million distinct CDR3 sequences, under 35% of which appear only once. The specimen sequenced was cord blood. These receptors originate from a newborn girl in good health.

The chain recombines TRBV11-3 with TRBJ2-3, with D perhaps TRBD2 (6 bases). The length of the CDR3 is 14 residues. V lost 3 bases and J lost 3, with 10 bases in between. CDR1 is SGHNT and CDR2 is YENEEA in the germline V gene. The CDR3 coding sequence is TGTGCCAGCAGCTTCGGAGGGTGGACAGATACGCAGTATTTT. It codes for CASSFGGWTDTQYF.

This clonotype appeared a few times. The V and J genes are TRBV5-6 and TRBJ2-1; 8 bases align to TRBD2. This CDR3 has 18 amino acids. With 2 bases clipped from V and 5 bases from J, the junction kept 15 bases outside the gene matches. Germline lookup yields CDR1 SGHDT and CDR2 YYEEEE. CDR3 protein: CASSFGVLGQLADNEQFF. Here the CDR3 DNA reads TGTGCCAGCAGCTTTGGGGTGTTGGGGCAACTAGCGGACAATGAGCAGTTCTTC.

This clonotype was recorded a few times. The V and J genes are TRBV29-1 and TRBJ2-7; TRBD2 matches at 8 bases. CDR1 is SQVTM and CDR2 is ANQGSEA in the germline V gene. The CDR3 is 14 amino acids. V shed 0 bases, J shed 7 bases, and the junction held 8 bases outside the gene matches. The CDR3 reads CSVEDENVAGEQYF. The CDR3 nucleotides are TGCAGCGTTGAAGACGAAAATGTAGCGGGAGAGCAGTACTTC.

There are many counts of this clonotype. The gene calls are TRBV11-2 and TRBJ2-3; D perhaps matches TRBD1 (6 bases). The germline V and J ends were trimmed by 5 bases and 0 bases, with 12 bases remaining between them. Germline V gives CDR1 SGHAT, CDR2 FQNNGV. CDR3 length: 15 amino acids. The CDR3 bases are TGTGCCAGCAGCCCCGACAGGACTAGCACAGATACGCAGTATTTT. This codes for CASSPDRTSTDTQYF.

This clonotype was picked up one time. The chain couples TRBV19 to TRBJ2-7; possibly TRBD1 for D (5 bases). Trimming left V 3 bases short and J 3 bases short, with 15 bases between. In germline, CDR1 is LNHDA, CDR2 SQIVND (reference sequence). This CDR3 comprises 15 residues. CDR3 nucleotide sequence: TGTGCCAGTAGTATCCTGGCAGGGCAGGACTACGAGCAGTACTTC. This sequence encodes CASSILAGQDYEQYF.

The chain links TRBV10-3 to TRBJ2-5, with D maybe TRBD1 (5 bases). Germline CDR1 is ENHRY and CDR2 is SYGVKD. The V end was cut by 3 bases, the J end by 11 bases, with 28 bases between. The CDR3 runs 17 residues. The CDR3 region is CAISDRAQTFSYNEQYF. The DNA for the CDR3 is TGTGCCATCAGTGACAGGGCTCAAACCTTCTCCTACAATGAGCAGTACTTC.

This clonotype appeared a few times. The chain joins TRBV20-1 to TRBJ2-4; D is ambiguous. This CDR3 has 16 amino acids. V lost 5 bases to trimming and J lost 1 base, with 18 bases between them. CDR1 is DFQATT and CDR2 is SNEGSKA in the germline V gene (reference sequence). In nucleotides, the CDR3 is TGCAGTGCTCTCCGCCCCAGCGCCTGGGCCAAAAACATTCAGTACTTC. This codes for CSALRPSAWAKNIQYF.

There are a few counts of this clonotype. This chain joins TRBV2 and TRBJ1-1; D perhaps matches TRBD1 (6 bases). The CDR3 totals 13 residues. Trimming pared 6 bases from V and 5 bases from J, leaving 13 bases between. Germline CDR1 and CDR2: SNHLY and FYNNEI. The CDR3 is CASSALDRTEAFF. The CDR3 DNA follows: TGTGCCAGCAGCGCCCTGGACAGAACTGAAGCTTTCTTT.

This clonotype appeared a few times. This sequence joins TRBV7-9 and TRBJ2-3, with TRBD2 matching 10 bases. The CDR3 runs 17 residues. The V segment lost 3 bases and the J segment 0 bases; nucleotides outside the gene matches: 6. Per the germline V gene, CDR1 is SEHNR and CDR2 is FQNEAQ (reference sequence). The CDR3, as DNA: TGTGCCAGCAGCTTTAGCGGGAGGCATACTAGCACAGATACGCAGTATTTT. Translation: CASSFSGRHTSTDTQYF.

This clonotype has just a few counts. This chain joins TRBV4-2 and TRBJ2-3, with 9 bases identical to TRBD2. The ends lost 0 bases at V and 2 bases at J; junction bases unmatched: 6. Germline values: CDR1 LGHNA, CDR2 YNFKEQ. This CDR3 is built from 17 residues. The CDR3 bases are TGTGCCAGCAGCCAAGAGCCTAGCGGGATCTCCACAGATACGCAGTATTTT. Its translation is CASSQEPSGISTDTQYF.

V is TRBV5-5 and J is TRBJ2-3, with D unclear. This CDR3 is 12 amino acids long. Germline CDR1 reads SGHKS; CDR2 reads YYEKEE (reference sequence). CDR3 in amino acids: CVISYITDTQYF. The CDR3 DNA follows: TGTGTCATCAGCTACATCACAGATACGCAGTATTTT.

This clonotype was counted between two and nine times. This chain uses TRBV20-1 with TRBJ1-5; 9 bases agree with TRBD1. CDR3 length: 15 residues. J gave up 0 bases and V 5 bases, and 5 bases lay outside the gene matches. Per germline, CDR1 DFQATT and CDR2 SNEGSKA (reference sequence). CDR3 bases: TGCAGTGCTTGGGGACAGGGTCTTAGCAATCAGCCCCAGCATTTT. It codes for CSAWGQGLSNQPQHF.

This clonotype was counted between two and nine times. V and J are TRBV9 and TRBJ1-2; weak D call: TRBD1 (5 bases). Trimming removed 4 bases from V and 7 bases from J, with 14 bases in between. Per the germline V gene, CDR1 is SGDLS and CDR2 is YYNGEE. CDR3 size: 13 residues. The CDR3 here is CASSSRLGGGYTF. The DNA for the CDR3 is TGTGCCAGCAGCTCCCGGCTCGGGGGTGGCTACACCTTC.

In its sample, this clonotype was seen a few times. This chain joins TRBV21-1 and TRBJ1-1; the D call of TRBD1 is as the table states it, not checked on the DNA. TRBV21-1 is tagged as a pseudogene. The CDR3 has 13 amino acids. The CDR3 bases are TGTGCCAGCAGCAAAGGACAGGGTAAGGTTGCTTTCTTT. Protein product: CASSKGQGKVAFF.

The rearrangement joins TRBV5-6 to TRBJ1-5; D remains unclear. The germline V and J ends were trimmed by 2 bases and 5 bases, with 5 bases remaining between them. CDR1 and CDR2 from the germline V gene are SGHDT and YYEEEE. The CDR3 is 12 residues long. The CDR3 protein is CASSFFDQPQHF. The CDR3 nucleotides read TGTGCCAGCAGCTTTTTTGATCAGCCCCAGCATTTT.

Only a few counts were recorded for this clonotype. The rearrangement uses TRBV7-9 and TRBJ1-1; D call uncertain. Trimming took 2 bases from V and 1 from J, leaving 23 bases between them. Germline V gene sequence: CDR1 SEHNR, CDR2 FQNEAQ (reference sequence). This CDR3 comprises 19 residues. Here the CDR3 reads CASSLRGDALRGSNTEAFF. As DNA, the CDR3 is TGTGCCAGCAGCTTACGGGGAGACGCCCTGCGTGGATCGAACACTGAAGCTTTCTTT.

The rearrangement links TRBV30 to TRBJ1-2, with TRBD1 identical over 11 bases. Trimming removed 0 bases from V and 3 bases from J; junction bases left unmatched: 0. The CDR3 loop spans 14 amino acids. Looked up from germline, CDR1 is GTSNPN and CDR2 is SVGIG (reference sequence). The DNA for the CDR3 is TGTGCCTGGAGTGTGGACAGGGGGCACTATGGCTACACCTTC. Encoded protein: CAWSVDRGHYGYTF.

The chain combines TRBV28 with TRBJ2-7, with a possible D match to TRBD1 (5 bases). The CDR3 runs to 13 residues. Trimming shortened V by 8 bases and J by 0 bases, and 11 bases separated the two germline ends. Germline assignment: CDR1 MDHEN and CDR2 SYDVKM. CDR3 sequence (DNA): TGTGCCAGCCAAGTCGGACACTCCTACGAGCAGTACTTC. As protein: CASQVGHSYEQYF.

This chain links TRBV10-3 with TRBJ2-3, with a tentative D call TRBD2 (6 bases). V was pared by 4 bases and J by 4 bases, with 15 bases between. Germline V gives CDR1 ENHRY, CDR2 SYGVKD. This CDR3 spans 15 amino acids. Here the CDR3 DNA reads TGTGCCATCAGTGGGGGTCGGGGGAGCGCAGATACGCAGTATTTT. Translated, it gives CAISGGRGSADTQYF.

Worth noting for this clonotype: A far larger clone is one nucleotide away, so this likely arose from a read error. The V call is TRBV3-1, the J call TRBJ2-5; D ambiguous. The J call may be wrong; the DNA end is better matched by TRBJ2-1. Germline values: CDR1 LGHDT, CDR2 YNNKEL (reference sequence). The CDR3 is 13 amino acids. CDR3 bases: TGTGCCAGCAGCTCCTCGTACCAAGAGACCCAGTTCTTC. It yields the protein CASSSSYQETQFF.

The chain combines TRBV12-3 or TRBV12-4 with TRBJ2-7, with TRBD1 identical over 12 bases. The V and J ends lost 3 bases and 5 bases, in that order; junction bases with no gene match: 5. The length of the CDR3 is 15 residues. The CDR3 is CASSFRGQGAHEQYF. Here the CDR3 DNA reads TGTGCCAGCAGTTTTAGGGGACAGGGGGCCCACGAGCAGTACTTC.

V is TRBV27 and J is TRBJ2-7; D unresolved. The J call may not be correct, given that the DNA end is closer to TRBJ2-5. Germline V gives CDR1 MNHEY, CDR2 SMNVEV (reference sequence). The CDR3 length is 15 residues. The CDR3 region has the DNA TGTGCCAGCAGTTTATTTGCAGGCGACGGGGAGACCCAGTACTTC. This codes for CASSLFAGDGETQYF.

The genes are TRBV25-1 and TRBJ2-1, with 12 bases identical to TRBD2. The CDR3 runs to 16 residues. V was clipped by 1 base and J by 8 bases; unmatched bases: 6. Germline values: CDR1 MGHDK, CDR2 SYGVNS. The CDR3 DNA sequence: TGTGCCAGCAGTGAATTGCTGCTAGCGGGAGGGGATGAGCAGTTCTTC. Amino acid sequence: CASSELLLAGGDEQFF.

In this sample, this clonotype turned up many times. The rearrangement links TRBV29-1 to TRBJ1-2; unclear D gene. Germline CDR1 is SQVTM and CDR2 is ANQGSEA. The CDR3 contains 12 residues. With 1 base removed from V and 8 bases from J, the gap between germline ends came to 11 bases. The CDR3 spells CSVEGNPSGYTF. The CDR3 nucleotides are TGCAGCGTTGAAGGAAACCCTTCCGGCTACACCTTC.

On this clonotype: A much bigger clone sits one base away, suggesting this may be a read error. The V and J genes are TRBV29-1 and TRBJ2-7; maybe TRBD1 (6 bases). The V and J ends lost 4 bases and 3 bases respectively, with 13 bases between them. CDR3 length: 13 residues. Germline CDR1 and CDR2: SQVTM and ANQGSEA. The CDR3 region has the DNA TGCAGCGTTGGGACAGAGGGCAACTACGAGCAGTACTTC. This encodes CSVGTEGNYEQYF.

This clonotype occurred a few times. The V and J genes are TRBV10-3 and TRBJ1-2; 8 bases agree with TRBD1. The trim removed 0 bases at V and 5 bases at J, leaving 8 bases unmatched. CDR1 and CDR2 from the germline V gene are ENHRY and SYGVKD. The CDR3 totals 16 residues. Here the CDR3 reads CAISESAGTGPYGYTF. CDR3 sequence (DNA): TGTGCCATCAGTGAGTCGGCGGGGACAGGCCCTTATGGCTACACCTTC.

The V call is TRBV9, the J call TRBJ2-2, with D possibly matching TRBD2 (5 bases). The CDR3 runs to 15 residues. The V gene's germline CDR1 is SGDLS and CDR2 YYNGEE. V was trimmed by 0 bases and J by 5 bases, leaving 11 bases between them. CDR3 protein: CASSVEISGTGELFF. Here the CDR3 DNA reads TGTGCCAGCAGCGTAGAGATATCGGGGACCGGGGAGCTGTTTTTT.

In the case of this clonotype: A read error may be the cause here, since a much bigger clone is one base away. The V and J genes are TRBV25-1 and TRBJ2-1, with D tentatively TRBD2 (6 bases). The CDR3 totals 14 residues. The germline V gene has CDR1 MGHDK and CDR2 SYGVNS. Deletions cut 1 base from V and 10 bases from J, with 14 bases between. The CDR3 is CASSELIGRDEQFF. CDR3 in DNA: TGTGCCAGCAGTGAATTAATCGGGAGAGACGAGCAGTTCTTC.

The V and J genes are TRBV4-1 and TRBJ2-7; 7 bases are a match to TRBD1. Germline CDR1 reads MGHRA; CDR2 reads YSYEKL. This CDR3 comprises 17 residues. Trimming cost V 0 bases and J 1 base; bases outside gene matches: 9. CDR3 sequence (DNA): TGCGCCAGCAGCCAAGATAGGGACAGCGGAGGTTCCTACGAGCAGTACTTC. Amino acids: CASSQDRDSGGSYEQYF.